This T cell receptor beta chain was recorded in a study of breast tumors, draining lymph nodes, adjacent tissues. The lymph nodes were axillary draining lymph nodes from breast cancer patients. The CDR3 has 15 residues. From germline, CDR1 is SGDLS and CDR2 YYNGEE. TCRdb reprocessed the multiplex PCR reads via MiXCR and lists one record per CDR3 protein. The profile shows under 250,000 distinct CDR3 sequences, approximately 29% of them singletons. Source material: axillary lymph node tissue. The TCR sequence derives from a female donor with breast cancer. Some clones in this sample may be carry-over from other donors' samples. This rearrangement joins TRBV9 to TRBJ2-3; D uncertain. The J call is in doubt because the DNA end fits TRBJ1-5 better. DNA of the CDR3: TGTGCCAGCAGCGTAGCAAGTGGGCCCACAGATACGCAGCATTTT. As protein: CASSVASGPTDTQHF.